The rows below give T cell receptor beta chains drawn from one sample of a study of T-cell reconstitution after alpha-beta-depleted transplantation in children. TCRdb analysed the PCR reads with MiXCR anew, one entry per CDR3 protein. The data contain around 800,000 distinct CDR3 sequences, roughly 15% of them singletons. The material was PBMCs, mostly from graft donor cells, obtained 360 days after TCRalphabeta/CD19-depleted stem cell transplant. These receptors were collected from a male patient aged 10 to 17 who had a stem cell transplant for acute lymphoblastic leukemia, so the T cells may come from the graft donor. Both conserved end residues are part of each CDR3. Fields, in order: J gene, D gene, clone size, V gene, CDR3 DNA, CDR3 protein. D genes are given only for firm matches. Only some rows state a clone size, as once, few, many or a class for expanded clones.

TRBJ2-5	-	few	TRBV4-1	TGCGCCAGCAGCCAAGGTATTCTCGGGCCACACCAAGAGACCCAGTACTTC	CASSQGILGPHQETQYF
TRBJ2-7	TRBD1	-	TRBV10-3	TGTGCCATCAGTGAACCAGGACAGGCTCACTCCTACGAGCAGTACTTC	CAISEPGQAHSYEQYF
TRBJ2-3	-	many	TRBV21-1	TGTGCCAGCAGCGGGGAACAGGGCGCCGTCAGCACAGATACGCAGTATTTT	CASSGEQGAVSTDTQYF
TRBJ1-6	-	few	TRBV7-9	TGTGCCAGCAGCCCGGGATATCGGGGTTCACCCCTCCACTTT	CASSPGYRGSPLHF
TRBJ2-7	TRBD1	few	TRBV5-1	TGCGCCAGCAGCTCGGTAGGCCACAGGGGGCGATACGAGCAGTACTTC	CASSSVGHRGRYEQYF
TRBJ2-5	TRBD2	few	TRBV14	TGTGCCAGCAGCGCGTGGACTAGCGGGTACCAAGAGACCCAGTACTTC	CASSAWTSGYQETQYF
TRBJ1-3	-	many	TRBV5-1	TGCGCCAGCAGCTTGGCTTTCCCCTCTGGAAACACCATATATTTT	CASSLAFPSGNTIYF
TRBJ2-1	TRBD2	-	TRBV20-1	TGCAGTGCTCCCGGGACTAGCGGCCACAATGAGCAGTTCTTC	CSAPGTSGHNEQFF
TRBJ2-1	-	many	TRBV12-3/TRBV12-4	TGTGCCAGCAGTCCCTGGGGAAAGCCTCGCGATGAGCAGTTCTTC	CASSPWGKPRDEQFF
TRBJ2-7	-	-	TRBV20-1	TGCAGTGCTAGAGATACACTACTTTCCTACGAGCAGTACTTC	CSARDTLLSYEQYF
TRBJ2-7	-	-	TRBV12-3/TRBV12-4	TGTGCCAGCAGTTATGGGCGCTACGAGCAGTACTTC	CASSYGRYEQYF
TRBJ2-1	-	-	TRBV24-1	TGTGCCACCAGTGAGACGAGCGGGCCCTACAATGAGCAGTTCTTC	CATSETSGPYNEQFF
TRBJ2-7	-	-	TRBV2	TGTGCCAGCAGTGATTTAGCGTTGGTGGGCGAGCAGTACTTC	CASSDLALVGEQYF
TRBJ1-1	TRBD1	-	TRBV20-1	TGCAGTGCTAGAGACAGGGTACCGGACAGGGTGGAAGCTGAAGCTTTCTTT	CSARDRVPDRVEAEAFF
TRBJ2-7	-	-	TRBV13	TGTGCCAGCAGCCCTAGTGGACGGGGAAAAGCCTACGAGCAGTACTTC	CASSPSGRGKAYEQYF
TRBJ2-3	-	few	TRBV24-1	TGTGCCACCAGTGGGGGGGCTAGCGGACGCACAGATACGCAGTATTTT	CATSGGASGRTDTQYF
TRBJ1-3	-	-	TRBV29-1	TGCAGCGTTGTTTTCTGGAGGGATGGGGCTGTTCCACAGAACTCTGGAAACACCATATATTTT	CSVVFWRDGAVPQNSGNTIYF
TRBJ2-3	-	-	TRBV6-4	TGTGCCAGCAGTCCGGGGCCCGAAGGGGATACGCAGTATTTT	CASSPGPEGDTQYF
TRBJ2-5	TRBD2	few	TRBV25-1	TGTGCCAGCAGTGGGGGTCAGGGGGTTATACTAGCGGGAAGCCAAGAGACCCAGTACTTC	CASSGGQGVILAGSQETQYF
TRBJ2-7	TRBD2	many	TRBV5-1	TGCGCCAGCAGCTCTCCTAGCGGAGGGTCCTACGAGCAGTACTTC	CASSSPSGGSYEQYF
TRBJ1-3	TRBD1	-	TRBV3-1	TGTGCCAGCAGCCCCTCGGACAGGGGCGGAAACACCATATATTTT	CASSPSDRGGNTIYF
TRBJ2-2	TRBD2	-	TRBV6-5	TGTGCCAGCAGTTCCCCTCGGGGCGGGAGAGACACCGGGGAGCTGTTTTTT	CASSSPRGGRDTGELFF
TRBJ2-2	-	-	TRBV25-1	TGTGCCAGCTCTAGAGGATACTCGAACACCGGGGAGCTGTTTTTT	CASSRGYSNTGELFF
TRBJ2-1	TRBD2	few	TRBV7-6	TGTGCCAGCAGCTTAGGGTCTAGCGGCTTCAATGAGCAGTTCTTC	CASSLGSSGFNEQFF
TRBJ2-7	TRBD2	-	TRBV5-1	TGCGCCAGCAGCTTGGGAATTTCCGGGAGGGGTTTCTACGAGCAGTACTTC	CASSLGISGRGFYEQYF
TRBJ2-1	-	many	TRBV25-1	TGTGCCAGCAGTGAATATGCCAGGGCGGGCAATGAGCAGTTCTTC	CASSEYARAGNEQFF
TRBJ2-1	TRBD2	few	TRBV24-1	TGTGCCACCAGTGATAGGGCAGCTTCCGCGGGAGGGCGGGGTGAGCAGTTCTTC	CATSDRAASAGGRGEQFF
TRBJ2-7	-	-	TRBV27	TGTGCCAGCAGCCCAAGTCCGGGACCCTACTACGAGCAGTACTTC	CASSPSPGPYYEQYF
TRBJ2-7	-	-	TRBV7-3	TGTGCCAGCAGCTTAACTGGGCAGTTCCAGTCTGCTGCGCGCCCCTACGAGCAGTACTTC	CASSLTGQFQSAARPYEQYF